The rows below give T cell receptor beta chains drawn from one sample of a study of T cells in Graves' hyperthyroidism and ophthalmopathy. One entry per CDR3 protein, called by TCRdb with MiXCR from the multiplex PCR reads. The sample lists around 600,000 distinct CDR3 sequences, 13% to 15% occurring once. Sequenced material: blood. These receptors were taken from a woman under 30 with Graves' ophthalmopathy. CDR3s include the opening cysteine and the closing phenylalanine or tryptophan. A D gene is named only where the DNA matches it firmly. Clone size is stated in some rows and not others, as once, few, many or a class when expanded.

d_gene: TRBD2
abundance: many
j_gene: TRBJ2-3
v_gene: TRBV7-2
CDR3aa: CASSSTGTSGSGYNTQYF
CDR3nt: TGTGCCAGCAGCTCAACCGGGACTAGCGGGAGCGGGTACAATACGCAGTATTTT

d_gene: NA
abundance: NA
j_gene: TRBJ2-7
v_gene: TRBV19
CDR3aa: CASSKEGYEQYF
CDR3nt: TGTGCCAGTAGTAAGGAGGGATACGAGCAGTACTTC

d_gene: NA
abundance: many
j_gene: TRBJ2-2
v_gene: TRBV3-1
CDR3aa: CASSQANTGELFF
CDR3nt: TGTGCCAGCAGCCAAGCTAACACCGGGGAGCTGTTTTTT

d_gene: NA
abundance: NA
j_gene: TRBJ1-4
v_gene: TRBV25-1
CDR3aa: CASSERGPRHLREEKLFF
CDR3nt: TGTGCCAGCAGTGAGCGGGGGCCCCGACACCTACGAGAGGAAAAACTGTTTTTT

d_gene: NA
abundance: many
j_gene: TRBJ2-7
v_gene: TRBV6-2/TRBV6-3
CDR3aa: CASSSRQVGYEQYF
CDR3nt: TGTGCCAGCAGTTCCCGACAGGTGGGCTACGAGCAGTACTTC

d_gene: NA
abundance: many
j_gene: TRBJ2-7
v_gene: TRBV5-1
CDR3aa: CASRDLSSTPYEQYF
CDR3nt: TGCGCCAGCAGAGACCTATCAAGCACTCCCTACGAGCAGTACTTC

d_gene: NA
abundance: once
j_gene: TRBJ1-5
v_gene: TRBV4-1
CDR3aa: CASSQASGPQQPQHF
CDR3nt: TGCGCCAGCAGCCAAGCATCCGGACCACAACAGCCCCAGCATTTT

d_gene: NA
abundance: NA
j_gene: TRBJ2-1
v_gene: TRBV24-1
CDR3aa: CATSVPGRYNEQFF
CDR3nt: TGTGCCACCAGTGTGCCGGGACGGTACAATGAGCAGTTCTTC

d_gene: NA
abundance: many
j_gene: TRBJ1-1
v_gene: TRBV3-1
CDR3aa: CASSQEGFGGGTEAFF
CDR3nt: TGTGCCAGCAGCCAAGAGGGTTTCGGGGGGGGGACTGAAGCTTTCTTT

d_gene: TRBD1
abundance: many
j_gene: TRBJ2-5
v_gene: TRBV2
CDR3aa: CASSDRTGQETQYF
CDR3nt: TGTGCCAGCAGTGACCGGACAGGCCAAGAGACCCAGTACTTC

d_gene: NA
abundance: NA
j_gene: TRBJ1-3
v_gene: TRBV13
CDR3aa: CASSFWEVSGNTIYF
CDR3nt: TGTGCCAGCAGCTTTTGGGAAGTCTCTGGAAACACCATATATTTT

d_gene: TRBD2
abundance: NA
j_gene: TRBJ2-1
v_gene: TRBV6-1
CDR3aa: CASSRAGGFTSNEQFF
CDR3nt: TGTGCCAGTTCGCGGGCGGGAGGATTCACTAGCAATGAGCAGTTCTTC

d_gene: NA
abundance: NA
j_gene: TRBJ2-5
v_gene: TRBV6-1
CDR3aa: CASRAGAQETQYF
CDR3nt: TGTGCCAGCAGGGCCGGGGCTCAAGAGACCCAGTACTTC

d_gene: NA
abundance: few
j_gene: TRBJ2-3
v_gene: TRBV24-1
CDR3aa: CATSDSSQGLVFADTQYF
CDR3nt: TGTGCCACCAGTGATTCGTCCCAGGGTTTGGTTTTTGCAGATACGCAGTATTTT

d_gene: NA
abundance: many
j_gene: TRBJ2-1
v_gene: TRBV11-2
CDR3aa: CASSFRGTRGTYNEQFF
CDR3nt: TGTGCCAGCAGCTTCAGGGGGACTAGGGGGACATACAATGAGCAGTTCTTC

d_gene: TRBD1
abundance: many
j_gene: TRBJ2-3
v_gene: TRBV6-1
CDR3aa: CASGPRQGVSDTQYF
CDR3nt: TGTGCCAGCGGCCCAAGACAGGGGGTATCAGATACGCAGTATTTT

d_gene: NA
abundance: NA
j_gene: TRBJ1-4
v_gene: TRBV3-1
CDR3aa: CASSQERVVRDVAGASEKLFF
CDR3nt: TGTGCCAGCAGCCAAGAGCGGGTGGTCAGGGACGTCGCGGGGGCCAGTGAAAAACTGTTTTTT

d_gene: TRBD1
abundance: many
j_gene: TRBJ2-7
v_gene: TRBV7-9
CDR3aa: CASGRDRATYEQYF
CDR3nt: TGTGCCAGCGGGAGGGACAGGGCGACCTACGAGCAGTACTTC

d_gene: TRBD1
abundance: many
j_gene: TRBJ1-5
v_gene: TRBV30
CDR3aa: CAWSRTGYQPQHF
CDR3nt: TGTGCCTGGAGCCGGACAGGGTATCAGCCCCAGCATTTT

d_gene: NA
abundance: many
j_gene: TRBJ2-7
v_gene: TRBV9
CDR3aa: CASSVGQNNYEQYF
CDR3nt: TGTGCCAGCAGCGTAGGGCAGAATAACTACGAGCAGTACTTC

d_gene: TRBD1
abundance: many
j_gene: TRBJ1-2
v_gene: TRBV11-2
CDR3aa: CASSLDGSTGGMNGYTF
CDR3nt: TGTGCCAGCAGCTTAGATGGCTCGACAGGGGGTATGAATGGCTACACCTTC

d_gene: NA
abundance: many
j_gene: TRBJ1-1
v_gene: TRBV6-4
CDR3aa: CASSESLGSMNTEAFF
CDR3nt: TGTGCCAGCAGTGAGTCTCTGGGATCCATGAACACTGAAGCTTTCTTT

d_gene: NA
abundance: few
j_gene: TRBJ2-2
v_gene: TRBV27
CDR3aa: CASHALKGTGELFF
CDR3nt: TGTGCCAGCCACGCGCTTAAGGGCACCGGGGAGCTGTTTTTT

d_gene: NA
abundance: many
j_gene: TRBJ1-2
v_gene: TRBV2
CDR3aa: CASSGESYGYTF
CDR3nt: TGTGCCAGCAGTGGGGAGAGTTATGGCTACACCTTC

d_gene: TRBD2
abundance: NA
j_gene: TRBJ2-7
v_gene: TRBV27
CDR3aa: CASSLSLLAEDGLEQYF
CDR3nt: TGTGCCAGCAGTTTATCGTTACTAGCGGAAGATGGGCTCGAGCAGTACTTC

d_gene: NA
abundance: NA
j_gene: TRBJ2-2
v_gene: TRBV24-1
CDR3aa: CATSDSRVTGELFF
CDR3nt: TGTGCCACCAGTGATTCCCGGGTTACCGGGGAGCTGTTTTTT

d_gene: NA
abundance: many
j_gene: TRBJ2-7
v_gene: TRBV2
CDR3aa: CASRVDGYEQYF
CDR3nt: TGTGCCAGCAGAGTGGACGGCTACGAGCAGTACTTC

d_gene: TRBD1
abundance: few
j_gene: TRBJ2-1
v_gene: TRBV6-6
CDR3aa: CASSYLQDRGRYNEQFF
CDR3nt: TGTGCCAGCAGTTACTTGCAGGACAGGGGGCGCTACAATGAGCAGTTCTTC

d_gene: TRBD1
abundance: few
j_gene: TRBJ1-5
v_gene: TRBV4-1
CDR3aa: CASSPPDRGFGQPQHF
CDR3nt: TGCGCCAGCAGCCCCCCTGACAGGGGGTTCGGTCAGCCCCAGCATTTT

d_gene: TRBD2
abundance: few
j_gene: TRBJ2-3
v_gene: TRBV28
CDR3aa: CASTPGPSGGTDTQYF
CDR3nt: TGTGCCAGCACCCCGGGTCCTTCCGGGGGGACAGATACGCAGTATTTT

d_gene: TRBD1
abundance: NA
j_gene: TRBJ2-1
v_gene: TRBV6-1
CDR3aa: CASRRDRDRGYNEQFF
CDR3nt: TGTGCCAGCAGAAGAGACCGGGACAGGGGGTACAATGAGCAGTTCTTC

d_gene: NA
abundance: many
j_gene: TRBJ1-1
v_gene: TRBV12-3/TRBV12-4
CDR3aa: CASSLLAPGTEAFF
CDR3nt: TGTGCCAGCAGTTTGCTTGCCCCGGGGACTGAAGCTTTCTTT

d_gene: TRBD2
abundance: many
j_gene: TRBJ2-3
v_gene: TRBV2
CDR3aa: CASSDRLAGGADTQYF
CDR3nt: TGTGCCAGCAGTGACAGGCTAGCGGGAGGAGCAGATACGCAGTATTTT

d_gene: TRBD1
abundance: many
j_gene: TRBJ2-3
v_gene: TRBV6-5
CDR3aa: CASSYALRDRGDTQYF
CDR3nt: TGTGCCAGCAGTTATGCCCTCCGGGACAGGGGAGATACGCAGTATTTT

d_gene: NA
abundance: NA
j_gene: TRBJ2-2
v_gene: TRBV28
CDR3aa: CASSLRADPSRWPGELFF
CDR3nt: TGTGCCAGCAGTTTAAGGGCGGATCCTTCCCGATGGCCCGGGGAGCTGTTTTTT

d_gene: NA
abundance: once
j_gene: TRBJ2-1
v_gene: TRBV29-1
CDR3aa: CSVDVRGSYNEQFF
CDR3nt: TGCAGCGTTGACGTCAGGGGTTCCTACAATGAGCAGTTCTTC

d_gene: NA
abundance: many
j_gene: TRBJ2-4
v_gene: TRBV2
CDR3aa: CASGTDKGSSTKNIQYF
CDR3nt: TGTGCCAGCGGCACAGACAAGGGGAGTAGCACCAAAAACATTCAGTACTTC

d_gene: NA
abundance: many
j_gene: TRBJ2-3
v_gene: TRBV11-2
CDR3aa: CASSLGSSSYTDTQYF
CDR3nt: TGTGCCAGCAGCTTAGGAAGTTCTAGTTATACAGATACGCAGTATTTT

d_gene: NA
abundance: NA
j_gene: TRBJ2-1
v_gene: TRBV20-1
CDR3aa: CSALGDDRSARQFF
CDR3nt: TGCAGTGCCCTGGGTGACGACAGGTCCGCAAGGCAGTTCTTC